This T cell receptor (beta chain) was captured by sequencing in a study of identical twins. MiXCR, applied by TCRdb to the 5' RACE reads, yields one record per CDR3 protein. Here the sample spans 350,000 to 600,000 distinct CDR3 sequences, approximately 15% being singletons. Germline loops: CDR1 MDHEN, CDR2 SYDVKM. CDR3 size: 11 residues. Trimming cost V 4 bases and J 8 bases, with 8 bases left between them. This sample also belongs to another study, concerning yellow fever vaccine responses in identical twins.

Sequenced sample: CD4+ T cells sorted from blood. The sequence came from a woman in her late teens or twenties in good health. The chain recombines TRBV28 with TRBJ1-2; tentative D call: TRBD1 (6 bases). The CDR3 DNA reads as TGTGCCAGCAGTTCAAGGGGGGGCTACACCTTC. This encodes CASSSRGGYTF.